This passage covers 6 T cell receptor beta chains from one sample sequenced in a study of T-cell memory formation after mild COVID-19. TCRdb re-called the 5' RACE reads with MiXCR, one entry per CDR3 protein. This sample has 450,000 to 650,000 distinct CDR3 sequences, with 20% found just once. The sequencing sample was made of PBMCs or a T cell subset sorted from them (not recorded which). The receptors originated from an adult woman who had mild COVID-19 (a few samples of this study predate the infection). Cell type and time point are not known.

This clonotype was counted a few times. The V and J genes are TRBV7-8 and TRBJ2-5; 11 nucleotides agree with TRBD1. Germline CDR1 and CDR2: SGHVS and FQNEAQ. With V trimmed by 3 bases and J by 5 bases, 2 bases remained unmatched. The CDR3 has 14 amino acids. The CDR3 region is CASSFGQGAETQYF. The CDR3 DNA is TGTGCCAGCAGCTTCGGACAGGGGGCCGAGACCCAGTACTTC.

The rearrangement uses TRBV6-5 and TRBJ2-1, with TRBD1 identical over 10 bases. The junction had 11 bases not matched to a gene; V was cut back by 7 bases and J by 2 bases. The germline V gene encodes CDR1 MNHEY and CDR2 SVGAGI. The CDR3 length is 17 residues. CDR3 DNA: TGTGCCAGCACCTGGGGGTGGGGACAGGGGACCTACAATGAGCAGTTCTTC. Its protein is CASTWGWGQGTYNEQFF.

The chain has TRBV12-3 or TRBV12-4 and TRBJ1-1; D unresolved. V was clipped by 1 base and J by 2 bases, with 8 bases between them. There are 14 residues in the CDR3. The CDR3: CASSLVIGNTEAFF. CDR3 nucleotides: TGTGCCAGCAGTTTAGTGATAGGAAACACTGAAGCTTTCTTT.

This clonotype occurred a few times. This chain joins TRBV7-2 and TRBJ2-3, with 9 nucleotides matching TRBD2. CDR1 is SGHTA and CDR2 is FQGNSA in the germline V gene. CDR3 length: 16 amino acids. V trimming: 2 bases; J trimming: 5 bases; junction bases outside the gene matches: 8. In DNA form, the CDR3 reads TGTGCCAGCAGCTTAATCCAGCGGGAGGTCGGAGATACGCAGTATTTT. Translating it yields CASSLIQREVGDTQYF.

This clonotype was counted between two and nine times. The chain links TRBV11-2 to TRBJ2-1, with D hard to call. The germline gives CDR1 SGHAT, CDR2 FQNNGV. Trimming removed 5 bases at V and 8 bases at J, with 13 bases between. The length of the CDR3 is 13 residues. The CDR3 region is CASSLNSRDEQFF. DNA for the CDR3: TGTGCCAGCAGCCTAAATAGTAGGGATGAGCAGTTCTTC.

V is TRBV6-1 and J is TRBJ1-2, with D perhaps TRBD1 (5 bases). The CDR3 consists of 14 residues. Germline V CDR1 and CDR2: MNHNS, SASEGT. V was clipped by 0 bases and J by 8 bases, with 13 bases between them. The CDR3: CASSEAGGAVGYTF. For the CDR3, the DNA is TGTGCCAGCAGTGAAGCGGGCGGGGCTGTGGGCTACACCTTC.